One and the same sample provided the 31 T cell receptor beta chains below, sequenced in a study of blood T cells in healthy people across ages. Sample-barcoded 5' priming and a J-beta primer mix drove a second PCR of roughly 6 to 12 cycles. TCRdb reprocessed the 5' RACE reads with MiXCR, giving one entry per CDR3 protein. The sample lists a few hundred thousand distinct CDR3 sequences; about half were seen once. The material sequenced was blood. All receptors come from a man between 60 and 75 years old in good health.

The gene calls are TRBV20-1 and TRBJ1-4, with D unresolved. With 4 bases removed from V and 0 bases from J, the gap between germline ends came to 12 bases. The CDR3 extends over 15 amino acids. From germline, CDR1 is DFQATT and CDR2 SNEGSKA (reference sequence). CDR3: CSAMSARATNEKLFF. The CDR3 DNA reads TGCAGTGCTATGTCGGCCAGAGCAACTAATGAAAAACTGTTTTTT.

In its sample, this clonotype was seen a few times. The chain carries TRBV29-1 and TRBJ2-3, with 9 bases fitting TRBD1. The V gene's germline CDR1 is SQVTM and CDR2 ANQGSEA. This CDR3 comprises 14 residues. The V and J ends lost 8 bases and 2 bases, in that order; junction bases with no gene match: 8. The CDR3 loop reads CSSKGDRDTDTQYF. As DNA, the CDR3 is TGCAGCTCAAAAGGGGACAGGGACACAGATACGCAGTATTTT.

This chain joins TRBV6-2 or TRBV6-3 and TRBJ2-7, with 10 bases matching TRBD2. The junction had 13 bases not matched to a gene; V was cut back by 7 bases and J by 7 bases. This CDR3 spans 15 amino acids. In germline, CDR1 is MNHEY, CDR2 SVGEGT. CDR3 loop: CASTREGLAFNEQYF. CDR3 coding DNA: TGTGCCAGCACCCGGGAGGGACTAGCGTTCAATGAGCAGTACTTC.

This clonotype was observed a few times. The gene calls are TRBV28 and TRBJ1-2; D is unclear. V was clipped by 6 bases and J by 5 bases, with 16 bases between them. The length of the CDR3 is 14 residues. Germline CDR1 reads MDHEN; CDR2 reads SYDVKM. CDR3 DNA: TGTGCCAGCAGCTCGCCACAAACGGGGTATGGCTACACCTTC. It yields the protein CASSSPQTGYGYTF.

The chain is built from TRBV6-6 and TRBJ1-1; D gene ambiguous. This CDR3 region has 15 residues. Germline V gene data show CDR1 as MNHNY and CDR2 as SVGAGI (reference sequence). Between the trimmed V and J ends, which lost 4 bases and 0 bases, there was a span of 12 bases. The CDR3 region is CASSSPTRLNTEAFF. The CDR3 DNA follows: TGTGCCAGCAGTTCCCCGACAAGGTTGAACACTGAAGCTTTCTTT.

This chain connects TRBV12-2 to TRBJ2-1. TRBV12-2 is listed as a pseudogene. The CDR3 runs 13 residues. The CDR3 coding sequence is TGTGCAAGTCGCTGCCAGATCGGGTATGAGCAGTTCTTC. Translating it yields CASRCQIGYEQFF.

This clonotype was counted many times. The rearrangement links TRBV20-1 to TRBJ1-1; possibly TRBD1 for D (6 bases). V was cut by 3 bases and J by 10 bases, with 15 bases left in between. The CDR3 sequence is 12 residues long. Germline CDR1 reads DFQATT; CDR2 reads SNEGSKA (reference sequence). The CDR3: CSASSGGLAAFF. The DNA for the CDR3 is TGCAGTGCTAGTTCCGGGGGGCTGGCAGCTTTCTTT.

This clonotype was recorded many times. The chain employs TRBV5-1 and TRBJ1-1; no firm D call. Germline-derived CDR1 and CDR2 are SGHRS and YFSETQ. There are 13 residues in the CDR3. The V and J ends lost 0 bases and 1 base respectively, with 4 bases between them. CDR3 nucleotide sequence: TGCGCCAGCAGCTTGGCAGGGAACACTGAAGCTTTCTTT. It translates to CASSLAGNTEAFF.

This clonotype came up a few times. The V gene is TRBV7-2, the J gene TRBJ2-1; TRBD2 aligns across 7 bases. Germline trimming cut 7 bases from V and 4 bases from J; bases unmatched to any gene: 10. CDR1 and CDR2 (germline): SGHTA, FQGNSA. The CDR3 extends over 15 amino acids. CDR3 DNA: TGTGCCAGCAACTCCCGGACTAGGGGATACAATGAGCAGTTCTTC. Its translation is CASNSRTRGYNEQFF.

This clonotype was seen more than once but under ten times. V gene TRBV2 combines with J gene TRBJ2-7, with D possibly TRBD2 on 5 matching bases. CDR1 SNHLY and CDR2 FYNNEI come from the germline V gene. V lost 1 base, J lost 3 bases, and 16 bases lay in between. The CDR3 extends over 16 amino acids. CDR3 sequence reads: CASSEGAPLALYEQYF. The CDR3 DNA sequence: TGTGCCAGCAGTGAAGGGGCCCCCCTAGCCCTCTACGAGCAGTACTTC.

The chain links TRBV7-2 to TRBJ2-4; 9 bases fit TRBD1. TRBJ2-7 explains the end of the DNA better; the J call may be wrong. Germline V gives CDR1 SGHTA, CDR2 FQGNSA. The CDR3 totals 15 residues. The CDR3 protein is CASSPLETGGYEQYF. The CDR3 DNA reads TGTGCCAGCAGCCCCCTCGAGACAGGGGGCTACGAGCAGTACTTC.

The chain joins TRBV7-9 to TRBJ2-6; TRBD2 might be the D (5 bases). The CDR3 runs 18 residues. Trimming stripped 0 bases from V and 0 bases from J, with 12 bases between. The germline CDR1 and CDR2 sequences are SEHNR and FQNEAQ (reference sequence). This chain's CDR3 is CASSLARSGSSGANVLTF. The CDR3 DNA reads TGTGCCAGCAGCTTAGCGCGGTCGGGGAGCTCTGGGGCCAACGTCCTGACTTTC.

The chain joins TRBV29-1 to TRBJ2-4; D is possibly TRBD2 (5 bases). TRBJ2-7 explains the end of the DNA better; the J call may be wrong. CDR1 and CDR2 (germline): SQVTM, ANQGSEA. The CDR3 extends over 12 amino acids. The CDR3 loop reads CSGTGPRGEQYF. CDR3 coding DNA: TGCAGCGGGACCGGACCACGGGGCGAGCAGTACTTC.

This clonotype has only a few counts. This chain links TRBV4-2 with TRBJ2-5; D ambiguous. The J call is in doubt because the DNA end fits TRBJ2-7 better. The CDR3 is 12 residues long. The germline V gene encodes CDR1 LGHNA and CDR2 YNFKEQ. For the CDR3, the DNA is TGTGCCAGCAGCCAGATAAGGGACGAGCAGTACTTC. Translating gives CASSQIRDEQYF.

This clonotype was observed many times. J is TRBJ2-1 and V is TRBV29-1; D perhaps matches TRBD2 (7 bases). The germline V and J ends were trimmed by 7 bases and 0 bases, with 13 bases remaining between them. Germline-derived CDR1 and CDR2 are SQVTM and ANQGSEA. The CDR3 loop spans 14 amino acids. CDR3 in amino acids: CSAKGGGSYNEQFF. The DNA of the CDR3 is TGCAGCGCCAAGGGGGGGGGCTCCTACAATGAGCAGTTCTTC.

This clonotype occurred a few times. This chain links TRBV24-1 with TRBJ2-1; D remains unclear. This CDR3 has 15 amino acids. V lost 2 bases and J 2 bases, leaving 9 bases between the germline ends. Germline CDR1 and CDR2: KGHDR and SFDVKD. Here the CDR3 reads CATSDSAYAYNEQFF. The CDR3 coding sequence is TGTGCCACCAGTGATTCGGCATATGCCTACAATGAGCAGTTCTTC.

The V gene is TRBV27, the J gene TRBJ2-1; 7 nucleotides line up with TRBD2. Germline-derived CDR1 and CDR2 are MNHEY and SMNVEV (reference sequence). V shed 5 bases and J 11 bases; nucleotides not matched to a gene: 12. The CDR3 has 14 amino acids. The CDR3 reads CASSATSEDEQQFF. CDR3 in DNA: TGTGCCAGCAGTGCCACTAGCGAGGATGAGCAGCAGTTCTTC.

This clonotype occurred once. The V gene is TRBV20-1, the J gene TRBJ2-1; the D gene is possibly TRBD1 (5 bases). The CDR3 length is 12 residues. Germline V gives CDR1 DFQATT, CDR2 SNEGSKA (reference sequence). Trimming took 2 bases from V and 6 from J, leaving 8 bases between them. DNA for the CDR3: TGCAGTGCTAGACCTGACAGCAATGAGCAGTTCTTC. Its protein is CSARPDSNEQFF.

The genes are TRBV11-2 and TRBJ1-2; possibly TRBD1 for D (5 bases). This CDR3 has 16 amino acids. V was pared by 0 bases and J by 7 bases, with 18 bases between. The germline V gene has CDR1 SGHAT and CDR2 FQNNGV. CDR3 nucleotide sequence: TGTGCCAGCAGCTTAGACCGGGACTCAGCTATGACTGGCTACACCTTC. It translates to CASSLDRDSAMTGYTF.

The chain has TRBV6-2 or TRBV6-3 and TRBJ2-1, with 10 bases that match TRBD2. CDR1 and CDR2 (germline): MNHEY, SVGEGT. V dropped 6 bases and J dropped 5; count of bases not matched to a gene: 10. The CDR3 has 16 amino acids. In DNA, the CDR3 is TGTGCCAGCAGAGAGAATAGCGGGAGGACGAACAATGAGCAGTTCTTC. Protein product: CASRENSGRTNNEQFF.

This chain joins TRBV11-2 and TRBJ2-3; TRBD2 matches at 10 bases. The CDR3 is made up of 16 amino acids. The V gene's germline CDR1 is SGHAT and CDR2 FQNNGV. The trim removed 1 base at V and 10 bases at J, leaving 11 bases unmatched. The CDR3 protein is CASSLGRLSGRAAQYF. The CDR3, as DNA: TGTGCCAGCAGCTTAGGCCGCTTAAGCGGGAGGGCCGCGCAGTATTTT.

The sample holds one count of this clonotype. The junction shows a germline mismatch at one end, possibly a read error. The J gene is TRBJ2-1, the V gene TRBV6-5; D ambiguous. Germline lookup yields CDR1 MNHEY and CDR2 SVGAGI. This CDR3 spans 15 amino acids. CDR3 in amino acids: CASSYSVTAYNERFF. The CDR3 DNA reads TGTGCCAGCAGTTACTCAGTGACCGCCTACAATGAGCGGTTCTTC.

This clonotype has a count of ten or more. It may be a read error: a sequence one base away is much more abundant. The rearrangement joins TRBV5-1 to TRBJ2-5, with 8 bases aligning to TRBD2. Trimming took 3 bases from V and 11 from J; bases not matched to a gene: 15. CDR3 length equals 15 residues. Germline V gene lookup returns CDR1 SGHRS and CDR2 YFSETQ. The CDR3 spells CASSSGRAGVEQQYF. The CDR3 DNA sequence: TGCGCCAGCAGCTCGGGACGAGCGGGAGTTGAACAGCAGTACTTC.

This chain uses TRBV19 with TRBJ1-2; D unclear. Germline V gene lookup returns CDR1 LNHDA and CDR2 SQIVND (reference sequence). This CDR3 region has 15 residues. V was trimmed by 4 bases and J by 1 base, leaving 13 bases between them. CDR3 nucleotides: TGTGCCAGTAGTAATCGGCCTGCGTTTAACTATGGCTACACCTTC. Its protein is CASSNRPAFNYGYTF.

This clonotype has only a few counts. The CDR3 nucleotides read TGTGCCAGCAGCTTAGGGGACAGGGGCTACACCTTC. It yields the protein CASSLGDRGYTF. The chain links TRBV11-2 to TRBJ1-2; TRBD1 matches 8 bases. Trimming took 1 base from V and 8 from J; bases not matched to a gene: 0. The CDR3 spans 12 residues. Germline CDR1 SGHAT, CDR2 FQNNGV.

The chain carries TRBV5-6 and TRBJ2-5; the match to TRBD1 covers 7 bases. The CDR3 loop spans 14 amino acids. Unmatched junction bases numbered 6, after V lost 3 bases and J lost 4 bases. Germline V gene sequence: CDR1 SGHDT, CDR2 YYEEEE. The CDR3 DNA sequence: TGTGCCAGCAGCTCCCCGACAGGGCTAGAGACCCAGTACTTC. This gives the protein CASSSPTGLETQYF.

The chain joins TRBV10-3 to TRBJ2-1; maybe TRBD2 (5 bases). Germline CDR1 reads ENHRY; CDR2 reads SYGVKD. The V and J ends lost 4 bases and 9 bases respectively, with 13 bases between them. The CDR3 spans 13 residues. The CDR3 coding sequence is TGTGCCATCAGTGGGGAGACCTATGGTGAGCAGTTCTTC. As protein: CAISGETYGEQFF.

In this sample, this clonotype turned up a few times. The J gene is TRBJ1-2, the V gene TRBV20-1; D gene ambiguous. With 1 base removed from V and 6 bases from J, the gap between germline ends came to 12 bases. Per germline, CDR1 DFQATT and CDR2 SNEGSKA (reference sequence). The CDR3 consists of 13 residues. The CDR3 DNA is TGCAGTGCTAGAGGGGTTTCTGGGGATGGCTACACCTTC. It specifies CSARGVSGDGYTF.

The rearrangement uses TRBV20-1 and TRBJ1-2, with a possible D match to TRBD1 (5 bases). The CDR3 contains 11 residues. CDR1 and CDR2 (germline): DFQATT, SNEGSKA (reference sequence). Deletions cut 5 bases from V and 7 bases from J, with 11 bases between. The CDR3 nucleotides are TGCAGTGCTGCAGGGTTCTCTGGCTACACCTTC. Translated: CSAAGFSGYTF.

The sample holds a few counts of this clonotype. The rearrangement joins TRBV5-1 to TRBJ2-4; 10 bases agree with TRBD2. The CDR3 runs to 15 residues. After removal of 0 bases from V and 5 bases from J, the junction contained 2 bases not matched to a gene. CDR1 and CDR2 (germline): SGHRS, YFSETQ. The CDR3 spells CASSLAGTSENIQYF. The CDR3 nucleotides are TGCGCCAGCAGCTTGGCGGGGACTAGCGAAAACATTCAGTACTTC.

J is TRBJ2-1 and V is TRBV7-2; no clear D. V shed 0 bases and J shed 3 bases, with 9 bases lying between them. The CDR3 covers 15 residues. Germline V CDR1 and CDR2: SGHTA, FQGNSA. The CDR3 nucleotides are TGTGCCAGCAGCTTAGCCTGGGCGAACTACAATGAGCAGTTCTTC. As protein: CASSLAWANYNEQFF.